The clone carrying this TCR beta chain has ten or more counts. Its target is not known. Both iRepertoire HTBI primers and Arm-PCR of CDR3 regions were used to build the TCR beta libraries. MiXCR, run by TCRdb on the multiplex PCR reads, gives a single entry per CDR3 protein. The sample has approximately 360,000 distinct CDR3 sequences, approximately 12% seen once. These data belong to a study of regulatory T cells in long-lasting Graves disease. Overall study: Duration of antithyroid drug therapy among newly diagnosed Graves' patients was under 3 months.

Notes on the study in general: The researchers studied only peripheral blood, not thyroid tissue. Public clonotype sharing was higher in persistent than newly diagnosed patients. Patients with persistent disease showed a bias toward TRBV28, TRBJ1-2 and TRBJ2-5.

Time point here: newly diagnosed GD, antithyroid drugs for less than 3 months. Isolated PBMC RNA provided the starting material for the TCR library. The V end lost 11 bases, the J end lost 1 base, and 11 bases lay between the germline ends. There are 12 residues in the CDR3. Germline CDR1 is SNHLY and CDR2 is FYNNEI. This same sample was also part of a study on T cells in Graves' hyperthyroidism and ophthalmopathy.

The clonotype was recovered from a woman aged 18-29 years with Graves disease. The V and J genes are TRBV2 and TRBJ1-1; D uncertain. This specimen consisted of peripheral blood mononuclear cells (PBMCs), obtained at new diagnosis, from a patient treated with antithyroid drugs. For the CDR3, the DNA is TGTGCCCCGCTACCGAGGAACACTGAAGCTTTCTTT. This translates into CAPLPRNTEAFF.